These 6 T cell receptor beta chains were sequenced from one sample in a study of CD8 T cells in ankylosing spondylitis. TCRdb reprocessed the 5' RACE reads via MiXCR and lists one record per CDR3 protein. The repertoire has approximately 150,000 distinct CDR3 sequences, roughly 30% of them found once; the top ten carry approximately 5.9%. The sequencing sample was made of synovial fluid, either unsorted or a sorted T cell fraction (not recorded which). The origin of the receptors is a male donor with ankylosing spondylitis.

V is TRBV5-1 and J is TRBJ2-1, with 8 bases aligning to TRBD1. The CDR3 is made up of 15 amino acids. The V segment lost 5 bases and the J segment 5 bases; nucleotides outside the gene matches: 9. Germline CDR1 reads SGHRS; CDR2 reads YFSETQ. The CDR3 sequence: CASRLQGAGNNEQFF. DNA of the CDR3: TGCGCCAGCAGATTGCAGGGGGCGGGTAACAATGAGCAGTTCTTC.

In its sample, this clonotype was seen many times. The rearrangement uses TRBV4-1 and TRBJ2-1; 7 bases line up with TRBD2. The length of the CDR3 is 17 residues. The V gene end was trimmed by 0 bases and the J gene end by 1 base; junction bases not matched to a gene: 6. Germline loops: CDR1 MGHRA, CDR2 YSYEKL. The CDR3: CASSQDRGSGSYNEQFF. CDR3 DNA sequence: TGCGCCAGCAGCCAAGATCGCGGTAGCGGGTCCTACAATGAGCAGTTCTTC.

This clonotype was observed many times. J is TRBJ2-1 and V is TRBV12-3 or TRBV12-4; no reliable D call. This CDR3 region has 14 residues. V lost 1 base, J lost 9 bases, and 13 bases lay in between. CDR3 coding DNA: TGTGCCAGCAGTTTAGGGTACTCCGGAAGTGAGCAGTTCTTC. Its translation: CASSLGYSGSEQFF.

This clonotype has more than one count but fewer than ten. The chain is built from TRBV5-4 and TRBJ1-1, with TRBD1 matching 10 bases. The CDR3 is 15 amino acids. CDR1 and CDR2 from the germline V gene are SGHNT and YYREEE (reference sequence). The V segment lost 6 bases and the J segment 3 bases; nucleotides outside the gene matches: 8. The CDR3 coding sequence is TGTGCCAGCAACCTCCCCGGGACAGGGGACACTGAAGCTTTCTTT. The encoded protein is CASNLPGTGDTEAFF.

This chain joins TRBV2 and TRBJ1-4; maybe TRBD1 (5 bases). This CDR3 is built from 14 residues. Looked up from germline, CDR1 is SNHLY and CDR2 is FYNNEI. Trimming left V 5 bases short and J 3 bases short, with 10 bases between. CDR3 nucleotides: TGTGCCAGCAGTAGGGACCCGGCTAATGAAAAACTGTTTTTT. This codes for CASSRDPANEKLFF. Looking up the rest from reference TRBV2 and TRBJ1-4 gives the full variable domain: EPEVTQTPSHQVTQMGQEVILRCVPISNHLYFYWYRQILGQKVEFLVSFYNNEISEKSEIFDDQFSVERPDGSNFTLKIRSTKLEDSAMYFCASSRDPANEKLFFGSGTQLSVL.

In its sample, this clonotype was seen a few times. The rearrangement links TRBV5-1 to TRBJ1-1, with D maybe TRBD1 (6 bases). Germline V gives CDR1 SGHRS, CDR2 YFSETQ. V was cut by 3 bases and J by 1 base, with 10 bases left in between. The CDR3 sequence is 14 residues long. The CDR3 sequence is CASSSGQTNTEAFF. The DNA of the CDR3 is TGCGCCAGCAGCTCCGGACAGACGAACACTGAAGCTTTCTTT.